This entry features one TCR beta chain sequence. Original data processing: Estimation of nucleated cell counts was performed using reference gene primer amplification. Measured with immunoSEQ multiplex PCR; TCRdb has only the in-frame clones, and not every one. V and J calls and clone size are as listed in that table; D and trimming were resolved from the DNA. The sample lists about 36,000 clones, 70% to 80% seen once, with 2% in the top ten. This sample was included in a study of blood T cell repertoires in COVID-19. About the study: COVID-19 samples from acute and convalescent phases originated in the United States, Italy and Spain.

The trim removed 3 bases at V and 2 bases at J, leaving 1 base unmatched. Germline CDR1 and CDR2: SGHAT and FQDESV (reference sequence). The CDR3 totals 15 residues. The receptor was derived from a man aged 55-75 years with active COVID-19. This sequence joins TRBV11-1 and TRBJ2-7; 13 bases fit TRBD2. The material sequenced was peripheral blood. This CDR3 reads CASSFGTSGTYEQYF. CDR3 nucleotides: TGTGCCAGCAGCTTTGGGACTAGCGGGACCTACGAGCAGTACTTC.